This TCR beta chain emerged from a study of CD8+ T cells in alopecia areata. Background on the study: Transfer of skin from roughly 6-12-month-old C3H/HeJ graft donors with spontaneous alopecia was made to roughly 6-10-week-old female C3H/HeJ mice. Notes on the study in general: TCRs were shared less clearly across patients than in mice, possibly for HLA-related reasons. Scalp sample sequencing also detects resident alphabeta T cells of normal skin. Lesional scalp, especially alopecia totalis/universalis, showed higher clonality than normal scalp.

Extracted RNA was reverse transcribed, and the resulting cDNA served as sequencing template. Some clones are missing from TCRdb's copy, which holds only in-frame ones; the method was immunoSEQ multiplex PCR. The repertoire shows around 300,000 clones, none seen only once; the top ten take about 1.1%. Markers used for sorting pooled cutaneous lymph node cells were CD4, CD8alpha, NKG2D, NKG2ACE and others. This CDR3 is built from 15 residues. Germline assignment: CDR1 LGHNA and CDR2 YNLKQL (reference sequence). Losses at the gene ends were 4 bases for V and 3 bases for J; bases not matched to a gene: 5. About this clone itself: Antigen specificity is unknown. Here the gene names and germline are mouse. From the germline J gene comes the end of the CDR3, since the read stops 4 residues before it. Within the sample, other DNA sequences also encode this same CDR3.

This TCR derives from a C3H/HeJ mouse with alopecia areata. The mouse strain carries the MHC haplotype H2-k. The V call is TRBV5, the J call TRBJ2-7; 11 bases line up with TRBD2. Sequencing was done on a sample of CD4+ T cells sorted from a lymph node. CDR3: CASSPPGLGVYEQYF. CDR3 DNA, as far as it was read: TGTGCCAGCAGCCCTCCGGGACTGGGGGTCTAT.